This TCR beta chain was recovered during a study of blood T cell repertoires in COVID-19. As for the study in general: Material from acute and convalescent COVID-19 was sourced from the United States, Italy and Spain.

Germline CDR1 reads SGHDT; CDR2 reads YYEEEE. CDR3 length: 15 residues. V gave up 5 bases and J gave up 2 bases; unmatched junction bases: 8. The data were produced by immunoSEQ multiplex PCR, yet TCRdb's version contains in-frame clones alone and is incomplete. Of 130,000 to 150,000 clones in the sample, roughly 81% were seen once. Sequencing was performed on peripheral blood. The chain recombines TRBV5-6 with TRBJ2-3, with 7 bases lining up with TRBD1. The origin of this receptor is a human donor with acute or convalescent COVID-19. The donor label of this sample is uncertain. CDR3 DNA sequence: TGTGCCAGCAGTTTTACCGGGACAGCCACAGATACGCAGTATTTT. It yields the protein CASSFTGTATDTQYF.